Shown below are 8 T cell receptor beta chains from a single sample sequenced in a study of blood T cell repertoires in COVID-19. Profiling relied on immunoSEQ multiplex PCR, and the TCRdb table lists in-frame clones only, not all of them. Here the sample spans approximately 90,000 clones, 89% being singletons. Material for sequencing was peripheral blood. The receptors were gathered from a woman aged 70-85 years with acute or convalescent COVID-19.

The rearrangement joins TRBV5-6 to TRBJ1-4; 10 nucleotides agree with TRBD1. CDR1 and CDR2 from the germline V gene are SGHDT and YYEEEE. Trimming at V came to 3 bases and at J to 6 bases, leaving 8 bases not matched to a gene. The CDR3 consists of 16 residues. The CDR3 sequence is CASSWTGGPGDEKLFF. CDR3 sequence (DNA): TGTGCCAGCAGCTGGACAGGGGGGCCTGGTGATGAAAAACTGTTTTTT.

This clone turned up a few times. V is TRBV28 and J is TRBJ1-1; D is undetermined. The CDR3 runs to 12 residues. The V end lost 2 bases, the J end lost 5 bases, and 6 bases lay between the germline ends. CDR1 and CDR2 from the germline V gene are MDHEN and SYDVKM. DNA for the CDR3: TGTGCCAGCAGTTTAGTGGAGACTGAAGCTTTCTTT. It specifies CASSLVETEAFF.

This clone came up once. The chain uses TRBV5-8 and TRBJ2-5, with 14 bases aligning to TRBD2. Trimming removed 4 bases from V and 4 bases from J; junction bases left unmatched: 3. CDR1 is SGHTS, CDR2 YDEGEE, per germline. CDR3 length: 15 amino acids. As DNA, the CDR3 is TGTGCCAGCAGCAAGGGACTAGCGGGAGCAGAGACCCAGTACTTC. Its protein is CASSKGLAGAETQYF.

The chain links TRBV29-1 to TRBJ1-5; D gene ambiguous. The V end lost 4 bases, the J end lost 7 bases, and 11 bases lay between the germline ends. This CDR3 has 12 residues. The V gene's germline CDR1 is SQVTM and CDR2 ANQGSEA. The CDR3 nucleotides read TGCAGCGTTGTGACGGGAGGGCAGCCCCAGCATTTT. This gives the protein CSVVTGGQPQHF.

This clone was observed once. The J gene is TRBJ1-4, the V gene TRBV21-1. TRBV21-1 is shown as a pseudogene. The CDR3 length is 19 residues. CDR3 nucleotides: TGTGCCAGCAGCCCACTTTCGGGGGAAGGAAGGAAAGCTAATGAAAAACTGTTTTTT. It is translated as CASSPLSGEGRKANEKLFF.

V gene TRBV6-6 combines with J gene TRBJ2-7; perhaps TRBD1 as D (6 bases). Trimming took 0 bases from V and 3 from J, leaving 12 bases between them. The CDR3 has 15 residues. In germline, CDR1 is MNHNY, CDR2 SVGAGI (reference sequence). The CDR3 spells CASSYSVLGGYEQYV. The CDR3 nucleotides are TGTGCCAGCAGTTACTCGGTCCTAGGGGGCTACGAGCAGTACGTC.

This rearrangement joins TRBV27 to TRBJ2-4, with TRBD1 matching 9 bases. The CDR3 spans 14 residues. Per germline, CDR1 MNHEY and CDR2 SMNVEV (reference sequence). V shed 6 bases, J shed 5 bases, and the junction held 5 bases outside the gene matches. The CDR3 nucleotides read TGTGCCAGCAGCTACAGGGGGCTCCAAAACATTCAGTACTTC. It encodes CASSYRGLQNIQYF.

The CDR3 DNA reads as TGTGCTAGGAGACAGGGACCCACTGAAGCTTTCTTT. Protein sequence: CARRQGPTEAFF. The chain uses TRBV30 and TRBJ1-1; 7 nucleotides align to TRBD1. This CDR3 spans 12 amino acids. The germline V gene has CDR1 GTSNPN and CDR2 SVGIG (reference sequence).